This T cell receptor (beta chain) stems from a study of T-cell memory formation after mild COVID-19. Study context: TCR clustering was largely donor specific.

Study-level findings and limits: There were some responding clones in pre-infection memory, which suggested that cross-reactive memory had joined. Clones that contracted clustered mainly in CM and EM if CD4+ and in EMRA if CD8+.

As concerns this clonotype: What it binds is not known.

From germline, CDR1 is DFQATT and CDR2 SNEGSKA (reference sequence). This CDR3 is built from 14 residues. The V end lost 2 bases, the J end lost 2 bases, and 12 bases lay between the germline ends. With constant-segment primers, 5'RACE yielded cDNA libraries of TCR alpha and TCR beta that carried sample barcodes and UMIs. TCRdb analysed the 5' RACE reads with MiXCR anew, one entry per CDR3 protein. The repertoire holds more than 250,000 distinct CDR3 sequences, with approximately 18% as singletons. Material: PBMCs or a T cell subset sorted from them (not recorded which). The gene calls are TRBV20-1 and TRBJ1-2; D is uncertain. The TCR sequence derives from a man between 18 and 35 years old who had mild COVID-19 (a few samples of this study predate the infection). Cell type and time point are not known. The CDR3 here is CSARPDGPNYGYTF. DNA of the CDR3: TGCAGTGCTAGACCGGACGGGCCGAACTATGGCTACACCTTC.